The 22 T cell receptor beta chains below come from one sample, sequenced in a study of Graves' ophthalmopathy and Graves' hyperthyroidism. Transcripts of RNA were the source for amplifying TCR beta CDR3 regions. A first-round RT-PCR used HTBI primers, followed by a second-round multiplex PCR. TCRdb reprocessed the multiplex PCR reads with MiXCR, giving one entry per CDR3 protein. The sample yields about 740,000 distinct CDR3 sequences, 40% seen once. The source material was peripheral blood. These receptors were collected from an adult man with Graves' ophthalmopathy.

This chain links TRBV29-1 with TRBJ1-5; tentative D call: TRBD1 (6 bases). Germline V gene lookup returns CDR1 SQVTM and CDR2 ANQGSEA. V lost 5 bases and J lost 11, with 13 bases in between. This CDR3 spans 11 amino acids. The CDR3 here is CSVPGAKTQHF. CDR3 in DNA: TGCAGCGTTCCGGGGGCGAAGACCCAGCATTTT. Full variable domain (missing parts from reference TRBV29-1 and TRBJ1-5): SAVISQKPSRDICQRGTSLTIQCQVDSQVTMMFWYRQQPGQSLTLIATANQGSEATYESGFVIDKFPISRPNLTFSTLTVSNMSPEDSSIYLCSVPGAKTQHFGDGTRLSIL.

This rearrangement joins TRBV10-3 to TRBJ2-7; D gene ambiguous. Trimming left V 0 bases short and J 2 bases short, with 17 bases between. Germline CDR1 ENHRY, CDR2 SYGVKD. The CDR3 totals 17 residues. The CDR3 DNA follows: TGTGCCATCAGTGAGTCGCCCAATTCACCCCAAACCTACGAGCAGTACTTC. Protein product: CAISESPNSPQTYEQYF.

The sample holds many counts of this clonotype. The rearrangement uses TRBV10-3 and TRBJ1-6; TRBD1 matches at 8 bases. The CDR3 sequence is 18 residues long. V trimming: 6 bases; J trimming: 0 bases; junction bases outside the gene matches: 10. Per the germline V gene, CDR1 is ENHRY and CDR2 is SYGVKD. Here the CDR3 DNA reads TGTGCCATCAGGGACGACAGGGGTTTGAGCTCCTATAATTCACCCCTCCACTTT. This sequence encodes CAIRDDRGLSSYNSPLHF.

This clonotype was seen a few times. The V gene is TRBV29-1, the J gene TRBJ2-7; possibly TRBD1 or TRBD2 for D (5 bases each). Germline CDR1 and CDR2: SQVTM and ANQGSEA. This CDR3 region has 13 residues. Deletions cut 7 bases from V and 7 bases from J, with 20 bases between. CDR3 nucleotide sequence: TGCAGCGCCTACCCGGGGACGGCCTCAGAGCAGTACTTC. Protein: CSAYPGTASEQYF.

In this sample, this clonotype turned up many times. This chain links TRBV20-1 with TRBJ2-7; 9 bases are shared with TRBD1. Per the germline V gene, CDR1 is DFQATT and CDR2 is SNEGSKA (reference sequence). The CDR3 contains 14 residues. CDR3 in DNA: TGCAGCGTATCCCGGGACAGGGAACCCTACGAGCAGTACTTC. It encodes CSVSRDREPYEQYF.

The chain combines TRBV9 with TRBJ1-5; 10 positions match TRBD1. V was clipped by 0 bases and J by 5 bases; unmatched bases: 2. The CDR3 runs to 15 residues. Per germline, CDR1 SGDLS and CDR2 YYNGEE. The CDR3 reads CASSVEGTGDQPQHF. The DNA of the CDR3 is TGTGCCAGCAGCGTAGAAGGGACAGGGGATCAGCCCCAGCATTTT.

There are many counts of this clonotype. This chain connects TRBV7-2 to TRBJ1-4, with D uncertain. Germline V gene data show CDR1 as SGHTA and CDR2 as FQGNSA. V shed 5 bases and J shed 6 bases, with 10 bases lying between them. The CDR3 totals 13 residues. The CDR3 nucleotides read TGTGCCAGCAGCCCTAACGTGCATGAAAAACTGTTTTTT. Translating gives CASSPNVHEKLFF.

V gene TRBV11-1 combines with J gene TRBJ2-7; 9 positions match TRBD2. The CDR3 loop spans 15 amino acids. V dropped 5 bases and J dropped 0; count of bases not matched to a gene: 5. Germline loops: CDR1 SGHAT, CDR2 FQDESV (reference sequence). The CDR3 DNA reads TGTGCCAGCAGCCGACTAGCGGCCATCTCCTACGAGCAGTACTTC. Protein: CASSRLAAISYEQYF.

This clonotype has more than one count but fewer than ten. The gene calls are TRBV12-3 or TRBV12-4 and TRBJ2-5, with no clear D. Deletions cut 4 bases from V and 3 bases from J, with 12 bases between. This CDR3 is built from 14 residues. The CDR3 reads CASSSFYGKETQYF. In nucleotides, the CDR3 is TGTGCCAGCAGTTCGTTCTATGGGAAAGAGACCCAGTACTTC.

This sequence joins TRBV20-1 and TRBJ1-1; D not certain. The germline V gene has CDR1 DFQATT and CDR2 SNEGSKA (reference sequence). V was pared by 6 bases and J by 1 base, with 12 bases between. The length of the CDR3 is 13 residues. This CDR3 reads CSASAPRNTEAFF. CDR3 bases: TGCAGTGCCTCCGCCCCCCGGAACACTGAAGCTTTCTTT.

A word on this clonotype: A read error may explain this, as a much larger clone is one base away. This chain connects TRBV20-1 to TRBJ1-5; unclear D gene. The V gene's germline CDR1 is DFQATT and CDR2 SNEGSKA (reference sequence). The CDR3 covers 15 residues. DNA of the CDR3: TGCAGTGCTACGCAGCCCGACCCGAGCATTCAGCCCCAGCATTTT. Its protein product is CSATQPDPSIQPQHF.

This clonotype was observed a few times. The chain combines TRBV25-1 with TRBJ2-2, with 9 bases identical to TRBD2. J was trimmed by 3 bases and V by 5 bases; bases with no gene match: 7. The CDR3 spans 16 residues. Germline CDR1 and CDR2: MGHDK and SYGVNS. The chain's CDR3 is CASSPYSGRDTGELFF. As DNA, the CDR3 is TGTGCCAGCAGTCCATATAGCGGGAGAGACACCGGGGAGCTGTTTTTT. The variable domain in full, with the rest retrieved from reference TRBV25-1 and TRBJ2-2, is EADIYQTPRYLVIGTGKKITLECSQTMGHDKMYWYQQDPGMELHLIHYSYGVNSTEKGDLSSESTVSRIRTEHFPLTLESARPSHTSQYLCASSPYSGRDTGELFFGEGSRLTVL.

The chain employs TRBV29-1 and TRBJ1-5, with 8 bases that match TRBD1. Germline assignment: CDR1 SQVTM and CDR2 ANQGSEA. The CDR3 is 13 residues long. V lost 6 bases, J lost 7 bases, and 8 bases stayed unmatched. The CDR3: CSVQTGVGQPQHF. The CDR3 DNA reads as TGCAGCGTGCAGACAGGGGTAGGCCAGCCCCAGCATTTT.

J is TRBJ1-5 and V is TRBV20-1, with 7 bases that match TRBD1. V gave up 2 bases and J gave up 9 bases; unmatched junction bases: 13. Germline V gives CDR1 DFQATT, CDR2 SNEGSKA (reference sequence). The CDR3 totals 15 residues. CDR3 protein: CSARQDRLLSLPQHF. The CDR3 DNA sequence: TGCAGTGCTAGACAGGACAGGCTTTTATCTTTGCCCCAGCATTTT.

The CDR3 is CASYRGLGNTEAFF. CDR3 in DNA: TGTGCCAGCTACAGGGGGCTCGGGAACACTGAAGCTTTCTTT. This chain connects TRBV19 to TRBJ1-1; 9 bases map to TRBD1. V trimming: 9 bases; J trimming: 1 base; junction bases outside the gene matches: 6. The CDR3 is 14 residues long. Germline loops: CDR1 LNHDA, CDR2 SQIVND (reference sequence).

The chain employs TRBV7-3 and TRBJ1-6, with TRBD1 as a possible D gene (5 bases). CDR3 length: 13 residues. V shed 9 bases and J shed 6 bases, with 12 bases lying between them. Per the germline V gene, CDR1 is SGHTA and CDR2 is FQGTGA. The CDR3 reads CARRGVVNSPLHF. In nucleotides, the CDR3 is TGTGCCAGACGGGGGGTGGTTAATTCACCCCTCCACTTT.

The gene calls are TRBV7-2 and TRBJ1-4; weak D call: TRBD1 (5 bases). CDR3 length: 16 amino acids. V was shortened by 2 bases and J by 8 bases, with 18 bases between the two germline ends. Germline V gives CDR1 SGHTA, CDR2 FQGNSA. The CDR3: CASSLKTGTGGEKLFF. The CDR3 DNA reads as TGTGCCAGCAGCTTAAAGACCGGGACGGGAGGAGAAAAACTGTTTTTT. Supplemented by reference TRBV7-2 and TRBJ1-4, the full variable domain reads GAGVSQSPSNKVTEKGKDVELRCDPISGHTALYWYRQSLGQGLEFLIYFQGNSAPDKSGLPSDRFSAERTGGSVSTLTIQRTQQEDSAVYLCASSLKTGTGGEKLFFGSGTQLSVL.

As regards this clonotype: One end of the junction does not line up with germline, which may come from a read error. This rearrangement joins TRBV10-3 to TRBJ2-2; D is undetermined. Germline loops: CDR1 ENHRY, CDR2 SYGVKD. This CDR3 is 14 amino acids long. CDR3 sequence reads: CASSELRNTGELFF. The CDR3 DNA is TGTGCCAGCAGTGAATTGCGGAACACCGGGGAGCTGTTTTTT.

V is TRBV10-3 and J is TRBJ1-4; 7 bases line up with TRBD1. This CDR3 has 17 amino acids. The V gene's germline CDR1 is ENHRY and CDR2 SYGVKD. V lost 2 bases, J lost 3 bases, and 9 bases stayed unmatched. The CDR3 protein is CAISEGGAQGANEKLFF. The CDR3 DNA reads TGTGCCATCAGTGAGGGTGGGGCCCAGGGGGCTAATGAAAAACTGTTTTTT.

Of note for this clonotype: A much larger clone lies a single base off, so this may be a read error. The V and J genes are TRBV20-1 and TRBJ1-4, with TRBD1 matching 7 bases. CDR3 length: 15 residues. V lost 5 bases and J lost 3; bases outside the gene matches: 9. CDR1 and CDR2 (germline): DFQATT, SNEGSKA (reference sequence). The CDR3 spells CSARPTGTANEKLFF. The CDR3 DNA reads TGCAGTGCTCGACCGACAGGGACAGCTAATGAAAAACTGTTTTTT.

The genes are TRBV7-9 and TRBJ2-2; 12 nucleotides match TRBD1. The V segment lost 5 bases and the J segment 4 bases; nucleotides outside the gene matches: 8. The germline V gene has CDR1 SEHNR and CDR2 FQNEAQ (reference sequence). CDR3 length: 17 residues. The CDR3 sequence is CASSVYRDRGPTGELFF. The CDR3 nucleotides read TGTGCCAGCAGCGTATACCGGGACAGGGGGCCCACCGGGGAGCTGTTTTTT.

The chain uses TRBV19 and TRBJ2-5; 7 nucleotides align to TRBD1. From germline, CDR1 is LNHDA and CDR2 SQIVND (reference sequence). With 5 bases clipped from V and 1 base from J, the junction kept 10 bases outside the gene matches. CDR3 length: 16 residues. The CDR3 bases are TGTGCCAGTAGTCCCCAACACAGGGGTACCCAAGAGACCCAGTACTTC. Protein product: CASSPQHRGTQETQYF.